Presented here are 22 T cell receptor beta chains from one specimen sequenced in a study of cytomegalovirus exposure and HLA in healthy donors. PCR was performed using 60 Vbeta and 13 Jbeta primers. Measured with immunoSEQ multiplex PCR; TCRdb has only the in-frame clones, and not every one. The sample consists of roughly 100,000 clones, about 81% of them appearing once. The sequenced sample consisted of PBMCs. These receptors were collected from a man in his forties in good health and CMV-seropositive.

In DNA form, the CDR3 reads TGCGCCAGCAGCTCAGGGGCCACTAATGAAAAACTGTTTTTT. Its protein is CASSSGATNEKLFF. The chain uses TRBV5-1 and TRBJ1-4; tentative D call: TRBD1 (6 bases). This CDR3 is built from 14 residues. With 3 bases removed from V and 2 bases from J, the gap between germline ends came to 8 bases. Germline V gene lookup returns CDR1 SGHRS and CDR2 YFSETQ.

This clone came up once. V gene TRBV5-6 combines with J gene TRBJ2-1; no definite D call. The germline V gene encodes CDR1 SGHDT and CDR2 YYEEEE. The CDR3 covers 15 residues. Trimming stripped 4 bases from V and 0 bases from J, with 11 bases between. DNA for the CDR3: TGTGCCAGCAGCCTCCGGTTTGACTCCTACAATGAGCAGTTCTTC. Translated: CASSLRFDSYNEQFF.

The chain has TRBV5-1 and TRBJ1-5, with D perhaps TRBD1 (5 bases). There are 14 residues in the CDR3. The V and J ends lost 3 bases and 4 bases respectively, with 11 bases between them. Germline CDR1 is SGHRS and CDR2 is YFSETQ. For the CDR3, the DNA is TGCGCCAGCAGCTACGACAGCCTTAATCAGCCCCAGCATTTT. Amino acid sequence: CASSYDSLNQPQHF.

This clone was seen only once. The CDR3 is CASSPFGTGQETQYF. DNA for the CDR3: TGTGCCAGCAGCCCCTTCGGGACAGGTCAAGAGACCCAGTACTTC. This chain uses TRBV14 with TRBJ2-5; the match to TRBD1 covers 8 bases. The CDR3 spans 15 residues. V was pared by 4 bases and J by 2 bases, with 6 bases of the junction left unmatched. Germline assignment: CDR1 SGHDN and CDR2 FVKESK.

The chain recombines TRBV11-1 with TRBJ2-7; D not resolved. V was shortened by 4 bases and J by 5 bases, with 18 bases between the two germline ends. Germline CDR1 is SGHAT and CDR2 is FQDESV (reference sequence). This CDR3 contains 15 residues. The CDR3 coding sequence is TGTGCCAGCAGCTCCGGGTCTAATCTTGGCGACGAGCAGTACTTC. Translated: CASSSGSNLGDEQYF.

V usage is TRBV27 and J usage is TRBJ1-3, with D possibly being TRBD1 (5 bases). The CDR3 extends over 17 amino acids. Between the trimmed V and J ends, which lost 10 bases and 0 bases, there was a span of 22 bases. The germline V gene has CDR1 MNHEY and CDR2 SMNVEV (reference sequence). The CDR3 sequence: CATQLRMTEPSGNTIYF. The CDR3 region has the DNA TGTGCCACCCAGTTACGGATGACAGAACCCTCTGGAAACACCATATATTTT.

V gene TRBV4-1 combines with J gene TRBJ1-1; TRBD1 matches at 7 bases. The CDR3 loop spans 13 amino acids. J gave up 6 bases and V 6 bases, and 7 bases lay outside the gene matches. CDR1 and CDR2 (germline): MGHRA, YSYEKL. CDR3 in DNA: TGCGCCAGCAGGTCAGGGGGAAGAGCTGAAGCTTTCTTT. It encodes CASRSGGRAEAFF.

The chain combines TRBV4-1 with TRBJ2-7; 8 positions agree with TRBD2. The germline gives CDR1 MGHRA, CDR2 YSYEKL. J lost 0 bases, V lost 2 bases, and 6 bases had no gene match. CDR3 length: 16 residues. The CDR3, as DNA: TGCGCCAGCAGCCAAACATGGCGGGGGGCCTCCTACGAGCAGTACTTC. Translation: CASSQTWRGASYEQYF.

The rearrangement links TRBV5-4 to TRBJ1-5; D unclear. Trimming shortened V by 3 bases and J by 0 bases, and 10 bases separated the two germline ends. This CDR3 is 15 amino acids long. CDR1 and CDR2 from the germline V gene are SGHNT and YYREEE (reference sequence). CDR3 in amino acids: CASSSGGGSNQPQHF. In DNA form, the CDR3 reads TGTGCCAGCAGCTCGGGAGGAGGTAGCAATCAGCCCCAGCATTTT.

The rearrangement uses TRBV25-1 and TRBJ2-1; 8 nucleotides line up with TRBD1. CDR3 length: 17 residues. CDR1 is MGHDK and CDR2 is SYGVNS in the germline V gene. V gave up 1 base and J gave up 3 bases; unmatched junction bases: 8. CDR3 amino acids: CASSELSVRGLYNEQFF. CDR3 nucleotides: TGTGCCAGCAGTGAATTAAGCGTCAGGGGGCTCTACAATGAGCAGTTCTTC.

The rearrangement joins TRBV25-1 to TRBJ1-5; 9 bases are shared with TRBD1. With V trimmed by 8 bases and J by 7 bases, 6 bases remained unmatched. The germline V gene encodes CDR1 MGHDK and CDR2 SYGVNS. There are 13 residues in the CDR3. CDR3 sequence: CASGGTGNQPQHF. The CDR3 DNA reads TGTGCCAGCGGAGGGACAGGGAACCAGCCCCAGCATTTT.

This chain links TRBV5-1 with TRBJ1-2, with 7 bases lining up with TRBD1. V shed 4 bases and J 3 bases; nucleotides not matched to a gene: 18. Germline V gene lookup returns CDR1 SGHRS and CDR2 YFSETQ. The CDR3 runs 18 residues. CDR3 bases: TGCGCCAGCAGCACAAATCCAGGACAGGACCCTACTGACTATGGCTACACCTTC. Protein product: CASSTNPGQDPTDYGYTF.

J is TRBJ2-1 and V is TRBV27; D unclear. V lost 6 bases to trimming and J lost 0 bases, with 9 bases between them. The V gene's germline CDR1 is MNHEY and CDR2 SMNVEV (reference sequence). The CDR3 has 14 residues. The CDR3 loop reads CASSARSSYNEQFF. The CDR3, as DNA: TGTGCCAGCAGCGCGAGGAGCTCCTACAATGAGCAGTTCTTC.

The V and J genes are TRBV5-4 and TRBJ2-2; possibly TRBD2 for D (6 bases). This CDR3 contains 16 residues. CDR1 and CDR2 from the germline V gene are SGHNT and YYREEE (reference sequence). Deletions cut 9 bases from V and 0 bases from J, with 18 bases between. This CDR3 is CATPVRDSANTGELFF. The CDR3 bases are TGTGCCACGCCGGTCCGGGACTCCGCGAACACCGGGGAGCTGTTTTTT. Full variable domain (rest looked up from reference TRBV5-4 and TRBJ2-2): ETGVTQSPTHLIKTRGQQVTLRCSSQSGHNTVSWYQQALGQGPQFIFQYYREEENGRGNFPPRFSGLQFPNYSSELNVNALELDDSALYLCATPVRDSANTGELFFGEGSRLTVL.

The rearrangement links TRBV11-2 to TRBJ2-1, with D tentatively TRBD2 (5 bases). V dropped 4 bases and J dropped 10 bases, with 11 bases sitting between them. This CDR3 spans 12 amino acids. The germline V gene encodes CDR1 SGHAT and CDR2 FQNNGV. The DNA for the CDR3 is TGTGCCAGCAGCTCTAGCCCATGGGAGCAGTTCTTC. Translating gives CASSSSPWEQFF.

The chain recombines TRBV19 with TRBJ2-7; TRBD2 agrees at 7 bases. Germline V CDR1 and CDR2: LNHDA, SQIVND (reference sequence). The CDR3 totals 17 residues. The ends lost 3 bases at V and 7 bases at J; junction bases unmatched: 18. The CDR3 region is CASSITPADSWGGEQYF. CDR3 sequence (DNA): TGTGCCAGTAGTATTACTCCAGCTGACTCCTGGGGGGGGGAGCAGTACTTC.

The V and J genes are TRBV28 and TRBJ2-5; 9 bases match TRBD1. From germline, CDR1 is MDHEN and CDR2 SYDVKM. The CDR3 has 13 amino acids. Losses at the gene ends were 7 bases for V and 11 bases for J; bases not matched to a gene: 11. CDR3 DNA sequence: TGTGCCAGCAATTTTAGGGACAGGGATCGTCAGTACTTC. Translating it yields CASNFRDRDRQYF.

The gene calls are TRBV7-3 and TRBJ1-3; TRBD1 matches 9 bases. Losses at the gene ends were 5 bases for V and 4 bases for J; bases not matched to a gene: 9. The CDR3 extends over 16 amino acids. Germline CDR1 and CDR2: SGHTA and FQGTGA. In DNA form, the CDR3 reads TGTGCCAGCAGCGCAATCGGGACAGGGTTCGGAAACACCATATATTTT. This gives the protein CASSAIGTGFGNTIYF.

The chain is built from TRBV2 and TRBJ1-4; D unclear. The germline gives CDR1 SNHLY, CDR2 FYNNEI. The germline V and J ends were trimmed by 6 bases and 5 bases, with 13 bases remaining between them. The CDR3 sequence is 14 residues long. CDR3 nucleotide sequence: TGTGCCAGCAGGCGGGCCTCAGAGAATGAAAAACTGTTTTTT. It yields the protein CASRRASENEKLFF.

V gene TRBV10-3 combines with J gene TRBJ2-2; TRBD1 agrees at 8 bases. The V gene end was trimmed by 2 bases and the J gene end by 7 bases; junction bases not matched to a gene: 3. This CDR3 contains 14 residues. The germline gives CDR1 ENHRY, CDR2 SYGVKD. CDR3 nucleotide sequence: TGTGCCATCAGTGAGGCAGGGGGCAGCGGGGAGCTGTTTTTT. Translated, it gives CAISEAGGSGELFF.

The chain employs TRBV2 and TRBJ2-3; D possibly corresponds to TRBD2 (6 bases). V was trimmed by 4 bases and J by 1 base, leaving 15 bases between them. CDR3 length: 16 residues. Germline CDR1 reads SNHLY; CDR2 reads FYNNEI. CDR3 sequence (DNA): TGTGCCAGCAGTGGAGTACTAGCCGATGGCACAGATACGCAGTATTTT. This translates into CASSGVLADGTDTQYF.

V is TRBV5-4 and J is TRBJ2-7; D remains unclear. Trimming shortened V by 0 bases and J by 1 base, and 8 bases separated the two germline ends. The CDR3 runs to 14 residues. Germline CDR1 SGHNT, CDR2 YYREEE (reference sequence). The chain's CDR3 is CASSLGITSYEQYF. CDR3 nucleotide sequence: TGTGCCAGCAGCTTGGGCATAACTTCCTACGAGCAGTACTTC.